The subject of this entry is one T cell receptor (beta chain). Antigen specificity is unknown. This entry belongs to a study of cytomegalovirus exposure and HLA in healthy donors. Study-level results: Excluded were some V segments that proved indistinguishable, including TRBV6-2 and TRBV6-3. Reportedly, cytomegalovirus status was diagnosed with high sensitivity and specificity. Later work found most CMV-associated TCR beta chains apparently HLA-restricted. The authors later found TCR association rates varying by HLA locus, with DRB1 most and HLA-C fewest.

Germline V lookup: CDR1 MNHNS, CDR2 SASEGT. The CDR3 sequence is 15 residues long. V lost 6 bases and J lost 0, with 12 bases in between. The study ran its PCR with 60 Vbeta and 13 Jbeta primers. The data were produced by immunoSEQ multiplex PCR, yet TCRdb's version contains in-frame clones alone and is incomplete. Among about 76,000 clones listed, under 85% were seen once. The chain uses TRBV6-1 and TRBJ1-5; a possible D gene is TRBD1 (6 bases). The sequence derives from a woman in her thirties or forties in good health and CMV-seropositive. Material: PBMCs. This CDR3 is CASRTGTSSNQPQHF. The DNA of the CDR3 is TGTGCCAGCAGAACCGGGACAAGTAGCAATCAGCCCCAGCATTTT.